Listed here are 27 T cell receptor beta chains from one sample, sequenced in a study of blood T cell repertoires in COVID-19. Libraries were prepared by immunoSEQ multiplex PCR; TCRdb keeps only in-frame clonotypes and omits some of them. The repertoire holds about 130,000 clones, with 90% as singletons. Sample: peripheral blood. The source of these receptors is a man aged 60 to 75 with COVID-19, enrolled during active disease.

This chain links TRBV3-1 (or the pseudogene TRBV3-2) with TRBJ1-4; D is undetermined. Trimming took 4 bases from V and 8 from J, leaving 14 bases between them. The CDR3 consists of 14 residues. The germline CDR1 and CDR2 sequences are LGHDT and YNNKEL (reference sequence). CDR3 loop: CASSRGLMAEKLFF. In nucleotides, the CDR3 is TGTGCCAGCAGCCGCGGGCTCATGGCCGAAAAACTGTTTTTT.

This rearrangement joins TRBV11-3 to TRBJ2-3; TRBD2 is a possible D gene (5 bases). V was clipped by 5 bases and J by 0 bases, with 9 bases between them. Germline V CDR1 and CDR2: SGHNT, YENEEA. This CDR3 spans 14 amino acids. CDR3 sequence reads: CASSIGRSTDTQYF. In DNA form, the CDR3 reads TGTGCCAGCAGCATTGGGAGAAGCACAGATACGCAGTATTTT.

The chain uses TRBV6-5 and TRBJ1-1; D might be TRBD1 (6 bases). The CDR3 extends over 14 amino acids. Trimming removed 4 bases from V and 5 bases from J, with 14 bases in between. CDR1 is MNHEY and CDR2 is SVGAGI in the germline V gene. The CDR3 nucleotides read TGTGCCAGCAGTTCCCAGACAGGTCAAACTGAAGCTTTCTTT. Its protein product is CASSSQTGQTEAFF.

The chain has TRBV25-1 and TRBJ2-7, with 11 bases fitting TRBD2. The V segment lost 4 bases and the J segment 1 base; nucleotides outside the gene matches: 6. CDR1 and CDR2 (germline): MGHDK, SYGVNS. The CDR3 is made up of 16 amino acids. This CDR3 reads CASSASSGRPSYEQYF. The CDR3 DNA follows: TGTGCCAGCAGTGCCTCTAGCGGGAGGCCGTCCTACGAGCAGTACTTC.

The chain employs TRBV12-5 and TRBJ2-4; 9 bases fit TRBD1. The CDR3 length is 18 residues. CDR1 and CDR2 from the germline V gene are LGHNT and FRNRAP. V lost 6 bases, J lost 2 bases, and 14 bases stayed unmatched. As DNA, the CDR3 is TGTGCTAGTGGCCCGGACAGGGGCGAGGGGAGGACCAAAAACATTCAGTACTTC. Translation: CASGPDRGEGRTKNIQYF.

The rearrangement uses TRBV10-3 and TRBJ2-1; 9 nucleotides match TRBD2. Germline trimming cut 0 bases from V and 5 bases from J; bases unmatched to any gene: 17. Germline assignment: CDR1 ENHRY and CDR2 SYGVKD. The CDR3 is 20 residues long. CDR3 loop: CAISESKGLAGPLVDNEQFF. CDR3 bases: TGTGCCATCAGTGAGTCGAAGGGTCTAGCGGGACCTTTAGTCGACAATGAGCAGTTCTTC.

The chain combines TRBV2 with TRBJ1-1; the D is unclear. There are 11 residues in the CDR3. Germline CDR1 and CDR2: SNHLY and FYNNEI. V lost 8 bases to trimming and J lost 3 bases, with 7 bases between them. This CDR3 is CASSSDTEAFF. The CDR3, as DNA: TGTGCCAGCTCCAGTGACACTGAAGCTTTCTTT.

The chain joins TRBV30 to TRBJ2-3; 7 positions agree with TRBD1. After removal of 1 base from V and 4 bases from J, the junction contained 8 bases not matched to a gene. The CDR3 has 15 residues. Germline V gene data show CDR1 as GTSNPN and CDR2 as SVGIG (reference sequence). The CDR3 bases are TGTGCCTGGAGTGAACAGGGGCAGAGGGCAGATACGCAGTATTTT. It is translated as CAWSEQGQRADTQYF.

V and J are TRBV11-3 and TRBJ2-2, with D possibly being TRBD2 (6 bases). V was cut by 6 bases and J by 4 bases, with 15 bases left in between. This CDR3 is built from 15 residues. Per germline, CDR1 SGHNT and CDR2 YENEEA. The CDR3 DNA is TGTGCCAGCAGACCCTGGGGGGACCCCACCGGGGAGCTGTTTTTT. This gives the protein CASRPWGDPTGELFF.

This clone showed up just once. The chain combines TRBV7-3 with TRBJ2-2; weak D call: TRBD2 (5 bases). Looked up from germline, CDR1 is SGHTA and CDR2 is FQGTGA. The CDR3 is 14 amino acids. V was clipped by 2 bases and J by 8 bases, with 12 bases between them. The CDR3 nucleotides read TGTGCCAGCAGCTTATCGCGGGTCGGTGGGGAGCTGTTTTTT. It yields the protein CASSLSRVGGELFF.

The chain carries TRBV29-1 and TRBJ1-2, with D possibly TRBD1 on 6 matching bases. Germline lookup yields CDR1 SQVTM and CDR2 ANQGSEA. V was pared by 5 bases and J by 3 bases, with 7 bases between. CDR3 length equals 11 residues. This chain's CDR3 is CSVRQDYGYTF. The DNA of the CDR3 is TGCAGCGTTCGACAGGACTATGGCTACACCTTC.

The chain carries TRBV5-4 and TRBJ2-7, with 9 bases identical to TRBD2. The CDR3 totals 16 residues. After removal of 5 bases from V and 4 bases from J, the junction contained 13 bases not matched to a gene. Per germline, CDR1 SGHNT and CDR2 YYREEE (reference sequence). The CDR3 protein is CASSHESGTSFYEQYF. The DNA of the CDR3 is TGTGCCAGCAGTCACGAGTCCGGGACTAGCTTTTACGAGCAGTACTTC. The complete variable domain, with remaining parts taken from reference TRBV5-4 and TRBJ2-7, reads ETGVTQSPTHLIKTRGQQVTLRCSSQSGHNTVSWYQQALGQGPQFIFQYYREEENGRGNFPPRFSGLQFPNYSSELNVNALELDDSALYLCASSHESGTSFYEQYFGPGTRLTVT.

This chain connects TRBV6-1 to TRBJ2-1; the D is unclear. The CDR3 length is 12 residues. From germline, CDR1 is MNHNS and CDR2 SASEGT. The ends were cut back, 2 bases at V and 8 bases at J, with 7 bases in the middle. The CDR3 DNA follows: TGTGCCAGCAGTGAAAACACCTATGAGCAGTTCTTC. Amino acid sequence: CASSENTYEQFF.

The rearrangement links TRBV3-1 (or the pseudogene TRBV3-2) to TRBJ2-2; D is unclear. V lost 4 bases, J lost 2 bases, and 11 bases lay in between. Germline V gene lookup returns CDR1 LGHDT and CDR2 YNNKEL (reference sequence). CDR3 length: 15 amino acids. CDR3: CASSRPLRNTGELFF. The CDR3 nucleotides read TGTGCCAGCAGCCGTCCTCTACGAAACACCGGGGAGCTGTTTTTT.

This clone was recorded once. The chain employs TRBV6-6 and TRBJ2-1; 8 bases agree with TRBD2. From germline, CDR1 is MNHNY and CDR2 SVGAGI (reference sequence). This CDR3 has 17 residues. V lost 5 bases, J lost 1 base, and 10 bases stayed unmatched. This CDR3 reads CASSPYLLAVSYNEQFF. CDR3 nucleotides: TGTGCCAGCAGTCCCTATCTACTAGCGGTTTCCTACAATGAGCAGTTCTTC.

The V and J genes are TRBV4-2 and TRBJ1-1; D gene uncertain. Germline loops: CDR1 LGHNA, CDR2 YNFKEQ. This CDR3 is 14 amino acids long. V was trimmed by 2 bases and J by 1 base, leaving 8 bases between them. CDR3 amino acids: CASSQFLANTEAFF. CDR3 nucleotides: TGTGCCAGCAGCCAATTCCTAGCGAACACTGAAGCTTTCTTT.

The chain has TRBV10-3 and TRBJ2-1, with D hard to call. From germline, CDR1 is ENHRY and CDR2 SYGVKD. The CDR3 is 13 residues long. The V end was cut by 4 bases, the J end by 10 bases, with 14 bases between. The CDR3 loop reads CAISVTDGVEQFF. In nucleotides, the CDR3 is TGTGCCATCAGTGTGACTGACGGTGTAGAGCAGTTCTTC.

The chain employs TRBV10-2 and TRBJ1-1, with TRBD1 identical over 7 bases. V lost 8 bases, J lost 7 bases, and 4 bases stayed unmatched. CDR1 and CDR2 (germline): WSHSY, SAAADI. The CDR3 extends over 11 amino acids. This CDR3 is CASSRDSEAFF. The CDR3, as DNA: TGCGCCAGCTCCCGGGACAGTGAAGCTTTCTTT.

V gene TRBV6-6 combines with J gene TRBJ1-4; no definite D call. Trimming pared 0 bases from V and 1 base from J, leaving 9 bases between. This CDR3 spans 16 amino acids. In germline, CDR1 is MNHNY, CDR2 SVGAGI (reference sequence). This chain's CDR3 is CASSYSLSGTNEKLFF. CDR3 DNA: TGTGCCAGCAGTTACTCCCTCAGTGGAACTAATGAAAAACTGTTTTTT.

J is TRBJ2-3 and V is TRBV10-1; 7 nucleotides agree with TRBD2. CDR3 length equals 15 residues. Looked up from germline, CDR1 is WNHNN and CDR2 is SYGVQD (reference sequence). Losses at the gene ends were 0 bases for V and 6 bases for J; bases not matched to a gene: 6. This CDR3 is CASSESLGGSDTQYF. The CDR3 bases are TGCGCCAGCAGTGAGTCCTTGGGGGGGTCGGATACGCAGTATTTT.

CDR3 nucleotide sequence: TGTGCCAGCAGCCCGTCGGACAGGGGGGAAATGAACACTGAAGCTTTCTTT. This sequence encodes CASSPSDRGEMNTEAFF. V is TRBV7-2 and J is TRBJ1-1, with TRBD1 identical over 10 bases. Germline lookup yields CDR1 SGHTA and CDR2 FQGNSA. The CDR3 runs to 17 residues. J was trimmed by 0 bases and V by 5 bases; bases with no gene match: 9.

The chain uses TRBV5-8 and TRBJ2-7; 9 bases agree with TRBD2. The germline gives CDR1 SGHTS, CDR2 YDEGEE. V was pared by 1 base and J by 1 base, with 3 bases of the junction left unmatched. This CDR3 is built from 15 residues. DNA for the CDR3: TGTGCCAGCAGCTTGAGTCTAGCGGGGTCCTACGAGCAGTACTTC. This codes for CASSLSLAGSYEQYF.

The V call is TRBV7-9, the J call TRBJ2-7; possible D gene TRBD1, 8 bases. The V gene lost 5 bases and the J gene lost 1 base, with 15 bases spanning the gap. The CDR3 spans 15 residues. Germline V gene data show CDR1 as SEHNR and CDR2 as FQNEAQ (reference sequence). The CDR3 sequence: CASSLGGTGSYEQYF. The CDR3 DNA is TGTGCCAGCAGCCTGGGGGGGACAGGTTCCTACGAGCAGTACTTC.

The gene calls are TRBV6-5 and TRBJ1-1; D remains unclear. Germline-derived CDR1 and CDR2 are MNHEY and SVGAGI. V was shortened by 0 bases and J by 5 bases, with 13 bases between the two germline ends. The CDR3 contains 15 residues. As DNA, the CDR3 is TGTGCCAGCAGTTACTCTGCGGTGGGAGTAACTGAAGCTTTCTTT. Translated: CASSYSAVGVTEAFF.

The gene calls are TRBV9 and TRBJ2-3; D possibly corresponds to TRBD2 (5 bases). V was pared by 3 bases and J by 2 bases, with 13 bases between. CDR3 length: 15 amino acids. The germline V gene has CDR1 SGDLS and CDR2 YYNGEE. As DNA, the CDR3 is TGTGCCAGCAGCGGCACACTAGAGCCCACAGATACGCAGTATTTT. It yields the protein CASSGTLEPTDTQYF.

The J gene is TRBJ1-1, the V gene TRBV10-3; D not certain. The CDR3 runs 13 residues. The germline gives CDR1 ENHRY, CDR2 SYGVKD. The V and J ends lost 7 bases and 2 bases respectively, with 11 bases between them. The CDR3 DNA follows: TGTGCCATCAAGGATCGGGGAAACACTGAAGCTTTCTTT. Its protein is CAIKDRGNTEAFF.

The chain recombines TRBV18 with TRBJ2-5, with D perhaps matching TRBD2 (6 bases). Trimming left V 4 bases short and J 1 base short, with 10 bases between. CDR3 length: 14 amino acids. The germline CDR1 and CDR2 sequences are KGHSH and LQKENI. CDR3 DNA sequence: TGTGCCAGCTCACGGGGAGCGGGCCAAGAGACCCAGTACTTC. Residues: CASSRGAGQETQYF.